The source of this T cell receptor (beta chain) is a study of T-cell memory formation after mild COVID-19. In the study overall: TCR clusters mostly belonged to single donors.

TCRdb reprocessed the 5' RACE reads via MiXCR and lists one record per CDR3 protein. The sample includes approximately 240,000 distinct CDR3 sequences, around 15% of them seen just once. The germline V gene encodes CDR1 SEHNR and CDR2 FQNEAQ (reference sequence). This CDR3 contains 12 residues. Between the trimmed V and J ends, which lost 2 bases and 3 bases, there was a span of 5 bases. This clonotype has only a few counts. Its antigen is not identified. Notes on the study in general: Within pre-infection memory, some responding clones were found, suggesting cross-reactive memory joined.

Input material: PBMCs or a T cell subset sorted from them (not recorded which). The rearrangement joins TRBV7-9 to TRBJ2-7; D is perhaps TRBD2 (5 bases). This clonotype was sampled from a man younger than 30 who had mild COVID-19 (a few samples of this study predate the infection). Cell type and time point are not known. The CDR3 bases are TGTGCCAGCAGCTTACGGGGCTACGAGCAGTACGTC. Amino acids: CASSLRGYEQYV.